The 22 T cell receptor beta chains presented below share a single source sample, sequenced in a study of post-analysis software for immune sequencing data. Overall study findings and caveats: Higher frequency in patients than in controls was seen for roughly 5 TRBV segments, with TRBV5-6, TRBV5-1 and TRBV20-1 among them.

Built from TCR beta cDNA, the libraries had unique molecular identifiers in them. One entry per CDR3 protein, called by TCRdb with MiXCR from the PCR reads. There are hundreds of thousands of distinct CDR3 sequences in the sample; just over 35% occur only once, and around 5% lies in the top ten. The antigens of these receptors remain unknown. Sequenced material: blood. The receptors here all came from a girl aged 10-17 years with multiple sclerosis.

Turning to this clonotype: With a much larger clone just one base away, this may be a read error. The CDR3 sequence is CASSESEGITYDYTF. CDR3 sequence (DNA): TGTGCCAGCAGTGAATCAGAGGGGATCACCTATGACTACACCTTC. The chain couples TRBV25-1 to TRBJ1-2; weak D call: TRBD1 (5 bases). Germline V CDR1 and CDR2: MGHDK, SYGVNS. The length of the CDR3 is 15 residues.

This clonotype came up many times. The J gene is TRBJ2-3, the V gene TRBV5-1; perhaps TRBD2 as D (5 bases). The V end lost 4 bases, the J end lost 2 bases, and 17 bases lay between the germline ends. The CDR3 is made up of 16 amino acids. CDR1 and CDR2 (germline): SGHRS, YFSETQ. The CDR3 nucleotides read TGCGCCAGCAGCCCAGGAGACTATCCCTCCACAGATACGCAGTATTTT. Its translation: CASSPGDYPSTDTQYF.

The V and J genes are TRBV27 and TRBJ2-4; the D gene is possibly TRBD1 (6 bases). V shed 2 bases and J shed 8 bases, with 22 bases lying between them. The CDR3 is 17 residues long. CDR1 MNHEY and CDR2 SMNVEV come from the germline V gene (reference sequence). The CDR3 sequence: CASSLLGTGSGHDIQYF. For the CDR3, the DNA is TGTGCCAGCAGTTTACTCGGTACAGGGTCAGGTCACGACATTCAGTACTTC.

This clonotype has ten or more counts. V is TRBV20-1 and J is TRBJ2-6; D possibly corresponds to TRBD2 (6 bases). V dropped 3 bases and J dropped 0 bases, with 18 bases sitting between them. CDR3 length: 18 amino acids. Germline loops: CDR1 DFQATT, CDR2 SNEGSKA (reference sequence). DNA of the CDR3: TGCAGTGCTAGCCTAGCCGGAGGGAGTTCCTCTGGGGCCAACGTCCTGACTTTC. It is translated as CSASLAGGSSSGANVLTF.

This clonotype was seen a few times. This chain uses TRBV3-1 with TRBJ1-1; D not resolved. Per the germline V gene, CDR1 is LGHDT and CDR2 is YNNKEL (reference sequence). V was cut by 1 base and J by 0 bases, with 9 bases left in between. This CDR3 comprises 15 residues. Here the CDR3 reads CASSQGGRMNTEAFF. In DNA form, the CDR3 reads TGTGCCAGCAGCCAAGGAGGCAGAATGAACACTGAAGCTTTCTTT.

Details on this clonotype: The junction does not match germline at one end; this may be a read error. V gene TRBV12-3 or TRBV12-4 combines with J gene TRBJ2-7; D could derive from TRBD1 or TRBD2 (5 bases each). The CDR3 has 13 amino acids. Written as DNA, the CDR3 is TGTACCAGCAGCACCGGGACCAGCAATGAGCAGTACTTC. Protein product: CTSSTGTSNEQYF.

The chain couples TRBV2 to TRBJ2-1, with TRBD1 as a possible D gene (5 bases). V lost 0 bases, J lost 10 bases, and 10 bases lay in between. CDR1 and CDR2 (germline): SNHLY, FYNNEI. The length of the CDR3 is 13 residues. CDR3 DNA sequence: TGTGCCAGCAGTGAAGCGCAAAAGGGGGAGCAGTTCTTC. Translating it yields CASSEAQKGEQFF.

Details on this clonotype: Since a much larger clone is just one base distant, this may be a read error. The V gene is TRBV20-1, the J gene TRBJ1-2, with 9 bases aligning to TRBD1. V lost 3 bases, J lost 4 bases, and 12 bases stayed unmatched. The CDR3 is 16 residues long. The V gene's germline CDR1 is DFQATT and CDR2 SNEGSKA (reference sequence). The CDR3 region is CSASYARDREGYGYTF. CDR3 DNA: TGCAGTGCTAGCTACGCTCGGGACAGGGAGGGCTATGGCTACACCTTC.

This clonotype was seen more than once but under ten times. The chain is built from TRBV2 and TRBJ2-3; 11 bases are a match to TRBD2. The CDR3 is 17 amino acids. Germline V lookup: CDR1 SNHLY, CDR2 FYNNEI. The V and J ends lost 2 bases and 2 bases, in that order; junction bases with no gene match: 6. In DNA form, the CDR3 reads TGTGCCAGCAGTGAAATAGCGGGAGGGCCCTTCACAGATACGCAGTATTTT. As protein: CASSEIAGGPFTDTQYF.

Points on this clonotype: This may be a read error: a much more frequent sequence differs by one nucleotide. The V and J genes are TRBV28 and TRBJ2-7; tentatively, D is TRBD2 (6 bases). CDR1 and CDR2 from the germline V gene are MDHEN and SYDVKM. The CDR3 spans 13 residues. Trimming shortened V by 1 base and J by 7 bases, and 11 bases separated the two germline ends. CDR3 nucleotide sequence: TGTGCCAGCAGTTTATTTCGGGGGAATGAGCAGTACTTC. Translation gives CASSLFRGNEQYF. Based on the CDR3 plus reference TRBV28 and TRBJ2-7, the full variable domain is DVKVTQSSRYLVKRTGEKVFLECVQDMDHENMFWYRQDPGLGLRLIYFSYDVKMKEKGDIPEGYSVSREKKERFSLILESASTNQTSMYLCASSLFRGNEQYFGPGTRLTVT.

At least ten counts were recorded for this clonotype. The V and J genes are TRBV6-4 and TRBJ2-1; 8 bases map to TRBD1. The CDR3 sequence is 16 residues long. Trimming cost V 3 bases and J 4 bases; bases outside gene matches: 8. From germline, CDR1 is MRHNA and CDR2 SNTAGT. CDR3 in amino acids: CASSDLGQGSYNEQFF. For the CDR3, the DNA is TGTGCCAGCAGTGATCTCGGACAGGGTTCATACAATGAGCAGTTCTTC.

The V call is TRBV30, the J call TRBJ1-1, with TRBD1 as a possible D gene (6 bases). V lost 7 bases and J lost 0, with 12 bases in between. From germline, CDR1 is GTSNPN and CDR2 SVGIG (reference sequence). This CDR3 is built from 13 residues. CDR3: CAYNRALNTEAFF. Here the CDR3 DNA reads TGTGCCTACAACAGGGCACTGAACACTGAAGCTTTCTTT.

This clonotype was seen ten or more times. CDR3: CATSRDLLGNDGYTF. The CDR3 DNA is TGTGCCACCAGCAGAGATCTTTTAGGGAACGATGGCTACACCTTC. The V gene is TRBV15, the J gene TRBJ1-2, with no clear D. Per germline, CDR1 LNHNV and CDR2 YYDKDF (reference sequence). V lost 0 bases and J 6 bases, leaving 14 bases between the germline ends. This CDR3 has 15 amino acids.

The rearrangement joins TRBV10-2 to TRBJ2-3, with 9 nucleotides matching TRBD2. After removal of 11 bases from V and 4 bases from J, the junction contained 10 bases not matched to a gene. Germline values: CDR1 WSHSY, CDR2 SAAADI. This CDR3 is built from 14 residues. The CDR3 DNA reads TGCGCCGTCAGAGGGACTAGCATGTCAGATACGCAGTATTTT. It translates to CAVRGTSMSDTQYF.

The rearrangement joins TRBV7-8 to TRBJ2-5, with D possibly called TRBD1 or TRBD2 (6 bases each). V lost 5 bases, J lost 2 bases, and 21 bases lay in between. Germline CDR1 SGHVS, CDR2 FQNEAQ. This CDR3 has 17 amino acids. The CDR3 coding sequence is TGTGCCAGCAGCCGCCGGGCCGGGGGCCTGATACAAGAGACCCAGTACTTC. Translated: CASSRRAGGLIQETQYF.

This chain uses TRBV10-3 with TRBJ2-7, with TRBD1 identical over 8 bases. V was clipped by 4 bases and J by 2 bases; unmatched bases: 7. CDR3 length: 15 residues. From germline, CDR1 is ENHRY and CDR2 SYGVKD. The CDR3 loop reads CAISADRGSTYEQYF. The CDR3 region has the DNA TGTGCCATCAGTGCCGACAGGGGATCAACCTACGAGCAGTACTTC.

This clonotype has a single count. J is TRBJ2-7 and V is TRBV20-1; D possibly corresponds to TRBD1 (5 bases). CDR1 and CDR2 from the germline V gene are DFQATT and SNEGSKA (reference sequence). The CDR3 is made up of 13 amino acids. The germline V and J ends were trimmed by 6 bases and 7 bases, with 19 bases remaining between them. CDR3 sequence: CSATDTGTREQYF. The DNA for the CDR3 is TGCAGTGCCACGGACACCGGTACGCGGGAGCAGTACTTC.

About this clonotype itself: A read error may be the cause here, since a much bigger clone is one base away. The rearrangement links TRBV2 to TRBJ2-5; possible D gene TRBD1, 6 bases. The CDR3 has 11 amino acids. The germline gives CDR1 SNHLY, CDR2 FYNNEI. CDR3 protein: CASRVQGILDF. Written as DNA, the CDR3 is TGTGCCAGCAGGGTACAGGGAATTCTGGACTTC.

There are many counts of this clonotype. V gene TRBV28 combines with J gene TRBJ1-1; D is ambiguous. V lost 8 bases and J lost 0, with 10 bases in between. This CDR3 region has 13 residues. CDR1 and CDR2 from the germline V gene are MDHEN and SYDVKM. This CDR3 is CASAGPLNTEAFF. DNA of the CDR3: TGTGCCAGCGCCGGACCGTTGAACACTGAAGCTTTCTTT. Drawing the rest from reference TRBV28 and TRBJ1-1, the complete variable domain is DVKVTQSSRYLVKRTGEKVFLECVQDMDHENMFWYRQDPGLGLRLIYFSYDVKMKEKGDIPEGYSVSREKKERFSLILESASTNQTSMYLCASAGPLNTEAFFGQGTRLTVV.

The rearrangement uses TRBV2 and TRBJ2-5, with 7 positions matching TRBD2. Germline V gives CDR1 SNHLY, CDR2 FYNNEI. The length of the CDR3 is 15 residues. Trimming cost V 7 bases and J 11 bases; bases outside gene matches: 19. CDR3 region: CASTDGAGVIFEQYF. CDR3 bases: TGTGCCAGCACCGACGGGGCGGGAGTAATATTTGAGCAGTACTTC.

This clonotype occurred many times. This chain links TRBV2 with TRBJ2-1; 14 bases agree with TRBD2. This CDR3 has 17 amino acids. With 9 bases clipped from V and 9 bases from J, the junction kept 16 bases outside the gene matches. Germline V CDR1 and CDR2: SNHLY, FYNNEI. The CDR3 nucleotides are TGTGCCAGTCCCGGGACTAGCGGGAGAAGAACCGAGGGTGAGCAGTTCTTC. It encodes CASPGTSGRRTEGEQFF.

Of note for this clonotype: Germline and junction disagree at one end, which may indicate a read error. The rearrangement uses TRBV12-3 or TRBV12-4 and TRBJ2-3, with D hard to call. CDR3 length: 12 amino acids. The DNA of the CDR3 is TGCGCCAGCAGTTCCATAGGGGATACGCAGTATTTT. This translates into CASSSIGDTQYF.